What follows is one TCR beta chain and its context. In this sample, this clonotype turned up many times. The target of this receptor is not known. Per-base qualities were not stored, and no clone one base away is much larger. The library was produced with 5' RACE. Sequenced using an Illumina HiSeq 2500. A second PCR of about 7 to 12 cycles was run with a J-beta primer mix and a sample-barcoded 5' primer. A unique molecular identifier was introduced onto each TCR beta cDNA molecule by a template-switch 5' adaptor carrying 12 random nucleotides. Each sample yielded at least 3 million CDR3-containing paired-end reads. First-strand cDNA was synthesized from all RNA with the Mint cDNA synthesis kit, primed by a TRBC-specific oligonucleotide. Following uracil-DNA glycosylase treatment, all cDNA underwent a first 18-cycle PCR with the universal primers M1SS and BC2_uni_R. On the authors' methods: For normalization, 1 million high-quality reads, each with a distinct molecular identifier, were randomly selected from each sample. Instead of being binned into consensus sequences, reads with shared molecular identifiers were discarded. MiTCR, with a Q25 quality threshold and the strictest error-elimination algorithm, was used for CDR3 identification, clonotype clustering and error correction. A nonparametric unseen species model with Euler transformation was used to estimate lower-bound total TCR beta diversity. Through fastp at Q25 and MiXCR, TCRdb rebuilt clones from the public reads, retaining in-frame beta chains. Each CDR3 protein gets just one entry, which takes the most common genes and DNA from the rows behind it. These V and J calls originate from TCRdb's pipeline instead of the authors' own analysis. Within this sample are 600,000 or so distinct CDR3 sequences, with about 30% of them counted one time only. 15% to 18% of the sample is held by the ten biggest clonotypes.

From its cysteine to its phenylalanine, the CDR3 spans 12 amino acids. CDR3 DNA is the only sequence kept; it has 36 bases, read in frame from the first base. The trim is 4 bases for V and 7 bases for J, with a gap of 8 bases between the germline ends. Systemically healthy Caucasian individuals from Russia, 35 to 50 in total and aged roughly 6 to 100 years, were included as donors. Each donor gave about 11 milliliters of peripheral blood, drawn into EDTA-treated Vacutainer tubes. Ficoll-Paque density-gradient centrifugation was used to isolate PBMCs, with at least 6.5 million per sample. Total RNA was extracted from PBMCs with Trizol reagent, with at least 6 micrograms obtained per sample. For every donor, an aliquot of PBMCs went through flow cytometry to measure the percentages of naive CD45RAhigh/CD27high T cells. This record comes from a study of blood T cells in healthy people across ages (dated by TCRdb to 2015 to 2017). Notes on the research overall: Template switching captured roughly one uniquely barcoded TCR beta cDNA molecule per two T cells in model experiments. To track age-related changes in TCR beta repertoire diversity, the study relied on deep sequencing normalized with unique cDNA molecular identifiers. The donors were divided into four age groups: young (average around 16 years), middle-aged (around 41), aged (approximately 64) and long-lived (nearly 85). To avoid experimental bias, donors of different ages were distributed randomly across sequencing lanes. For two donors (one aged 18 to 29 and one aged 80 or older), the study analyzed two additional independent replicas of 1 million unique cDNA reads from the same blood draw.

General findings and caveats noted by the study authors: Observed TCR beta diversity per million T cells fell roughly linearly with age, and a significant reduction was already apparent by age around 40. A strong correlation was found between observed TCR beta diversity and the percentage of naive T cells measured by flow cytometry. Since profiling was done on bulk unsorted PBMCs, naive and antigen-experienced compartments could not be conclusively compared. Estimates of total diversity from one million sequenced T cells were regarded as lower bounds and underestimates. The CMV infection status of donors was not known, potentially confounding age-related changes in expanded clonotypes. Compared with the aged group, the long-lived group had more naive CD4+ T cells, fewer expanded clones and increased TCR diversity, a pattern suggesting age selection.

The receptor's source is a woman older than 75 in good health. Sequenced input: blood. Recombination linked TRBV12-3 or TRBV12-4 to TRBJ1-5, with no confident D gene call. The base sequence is TGTGCCAGCAGTTCAGTACCACAGCCCCAGCATTTT. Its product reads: CASSSVPQPQHF.